Sequencing of this T cell receptor beta chain was carried out in a study of a mutant IDH1 vaccine in newly diagnosed glioma. At the level of the study: The earlier regimen, radiotherapy, temozolomide, or both, was most often both.

This clone was found a few times. Its antigen remains unknown. Study conclusions and caveats: Apparently unrelated to pseudoprogression were changes in the top peripheral T cell clonotypes. It was approximately 92% of patients that developed vaccine-induced immune responses.

Repertoires were generated with immunoSEQ multiplex PCR, while TCRdb's copy carries only in-frame clones and drops some. Counted here are roughly 70,000 clones, 80% to 90% occurring once; the ten biggest clones make up 2.9%. CDR1 and CDR2 from the germline V gene are SGHVS and FNYEAQ. V lost 7 bases, J lost 1 base, and 2 bases stayed unmatched. The CDR3 loop spans 14 amino acids. As to time point: baseline, week 1 (first vaccination visit). Treatment in this sample: pre-vaccination baseline after standard-of-care therapy. This chain connects TRBV7-6 to TRBJ2-3; 10 bases line up with TRBD2. The material sequenced was PBMCs, taken from a glioma patient treated with radiotherapy, temozolomide or both. The clonotype was recovered from a man younger than 45 with glioma. CDR3 residues: CASKGTSGTDTQYF. The CDR3 DNA reads as TGTGCCAGCAAAGGGACTAGCGGCACAGATACGCAGTATTTT. The whole variable domain, remainder taken from reference TRBV7-6 and TRBJ2-3, is GAGVSQSPRYKVTKRGQDVALRCDPISGHVSLYWYRQALGQGPEFLTYFNYEAQQDKSGLPNDRFSAERPEGSISTLTIQRTEQRDSAMYRCASKGTSGTDTQYFGPGTRLTVL.